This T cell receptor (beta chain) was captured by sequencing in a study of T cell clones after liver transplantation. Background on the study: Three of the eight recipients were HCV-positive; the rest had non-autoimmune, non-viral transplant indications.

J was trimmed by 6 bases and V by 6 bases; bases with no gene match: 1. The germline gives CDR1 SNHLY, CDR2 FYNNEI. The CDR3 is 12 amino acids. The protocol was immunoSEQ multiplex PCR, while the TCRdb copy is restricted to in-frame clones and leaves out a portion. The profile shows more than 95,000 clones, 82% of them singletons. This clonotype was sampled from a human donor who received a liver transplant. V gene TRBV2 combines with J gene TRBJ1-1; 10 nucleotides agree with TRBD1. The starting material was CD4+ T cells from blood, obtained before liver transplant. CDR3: CASSGQGAEAFF. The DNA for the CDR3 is TGTGCCAGCAGCGGACAGGGGGCTGAAGCTTTCTTT.